The rows below give T cell receptor beta chains drawn from one sample of a study of brain T cells in children with intractable seizures. Sequenced by immunoSEQ multiplex PCR; TCRdb stores in-frame clones only, minus some. This table has tens of thousands of clones, about 92% appearing once. Material: peripheral blood, obtained at surgery. These receptors were collected from a boy in the first two years of life with tuberous sclerosis and intractable seizures. Each CDR3 is given with its conserved first and last residue. The D gene is left open where the match is weak. Size tells how often a clone was seen (once, few, many) or the class of an expanded clone, and some rows leave it out.

clone size | J gene | D gene | V gene | CDR3 protein | CDR3 DNA
- | TRBJ1-2 | TRBD1 | TRBV7-8 | CASSLVGTGGSNYGYTF | TGTGCCAGCAGCTTAGTTGGGACAGGGGGTTCAAACTATGGCTACACCTTC
- | TRBJ2-2 | TRBD2 | TRBV2 | CASSVEGGLPGELFF | TGTGCCAGCAGTGTGGAGGGAGGGCTTCCCGGGGAGCTGTTTTTT
- | TRBJ2-1 | - | TRBV6-5 | CASRSVEGVLF | TGTGCCAGCAGAAGCGTTGAAGGGGTCCTCTTC
- | TRBJ1-5 | - | TRBV6-1 | CASSVSRTAPNSNQPQHF | TGTGCCAGCAGTGTCTCAAGGACAGCCCCCAATAGCAATCAGCCCCAGCATTTT
- | TRBJ1-3 | TRBD1 | TRBV5-6 | CASSWLQGTGNTIYF | TGTGCCAGCAGCTGGCTACAGGGGACTGGAAACACCATATATTTT
- | TRBJ2-6 | - | TRBV5-5 | CASSQWSGANVLTF | TGTGCCAGCAGTCAATGGTCTGGGGCCAACGTCCTGACTTTC
- | TRBJ1-4 | - | TRBV12-3/TRBV12-4 | CASSDSRREKLFF | TGTGCCAGCAGTGACAGTAGGCGTGAAAAACTGTTTTTT
- | TRBJ2-7 | TRBD2 | TRBV19 | CASSSGGLPYEQYF | TGTGCCAGTAGTTCGGGAGGGCTTCCTTACGAGCAGTACTTC
- | TRBJ2-5 | - | TRBV21-1 | CASSKGLAGETQYF | TGTGCCAGCAGCAAAGGACTAGCGGGGGAGACCCAGTACTTC
- | TRBJ1-2 | - | TRBV29-1 | CSVGGNYGYTF | TGCAGCGTTGGGGGGAACTATGGCTACACCTTC
once | TRBJ2-6 | TRBD1 | TRBV24-1 | CATTHLRGRGANVLTF | TGTGCCACCACCCACCTCAGGGGGCGAGGGGCCAACGTCCTGACTTTC
- | TRBJ1-3 | - | TRBV12-3/TRBV12-4 | CASDRNSGNTIYF | TGTGCCAGTGACCGGAACTCTGGAAACACCATATATTTT
- | TRBJ1-2 | - | TRBV18 | CASSQRPAANYGYTF | TGTGCCAGCTCACAACGTCCGGCGGCTAACTATGGCTACACCTTC
- | TRBJ2-7 | TRBD2 | TRBV28 | CASSLREQASYEQYF | TGTGCCAGCAGTTTGCGGGAGCAGGCCTCCTACGAGCAGTACTTC
- | TRBJ2-7 | TRBD2 | TRBV30 | CAWSFGGSAYEQYF | TGTGCCTGGAGCTTCGGGGGGTCCGCCTACGAGCAGTACTTC
- | TRBJ2-5 | - | TRBV4-1 | CASSQGRSLGWETQYF | TGCGCCAGCAGCCAAGGAAGATCCCTCGGATGGGAGACCCAGTACTTC
- | TRBJ2-7 | - | TRBV5-8 | CASSLVGRGQYEQYF | TGTGCCAGCAGCTTGGTGGGGAGGGGGCAGTACGAGCAGTACTTC
- | TRBJ1-1 | - | TRBV6-5 | CASSYEGGTTEAFF | TGTGCCAGCAGTTACGAGGGAGGAACGACTGAAGCTTTCTTT
- | TRBJ1-2 | TRBD1 | TRBV4-1 | CASSQAPRTGGNYGYTF | TGCGCCAGCAGCCAAGCCCCAAGGACAGGGGGCAACTATGGCTACACCTTC
- | TRBJ2-1 | - | TRBV12-3/TRBV12-4 | CASSFTGEQFF | TGTGCCAGCAGTTTTACTGGAGAGCAGTTCTTC
- | TRBJ2-2 | - | TRBV4-1 | CASSQAPSEVGELFF | TGCGCCAGCAGCCAAGCTCCGAGCGAGGTCGGGGAGCTGTTTTTT
- | TRBJ1-5 | - | TRBV21-1 | CASSDQGGFQPQHF | TGTGCCAGCAGCGATCAAGGGGGGTTTCAGCCCCAGCATTTT
- | TRBJ2-1 | - | TRBV6-5 | CASSYSGGSYNEQFF | TGTGCCAGCAGTTACTCTGGCGGCTCCTACAATGAGCAGTTCTTC
- | TRBJ2-1 | TRBD2 | TRBV15 | CATSRGASGRPYYLEQFF | TGTGCCACCAGCAGAGGGGCTAGCGGGAGGCCATATTACTTGGAGCAGTTCTTC